These 4 T cell receptor beta chains originate from one sample sequenced in a study of naive and memory T cell subsets. The beta constant-region primer was an equimolar mix of two oligonucleotides covering TRBC1 and TRBC2. TCRdb called the UMI-ligation and nested PCR reads again in MiXCR, with one record for every CDR3 protein. The sample records roughly 40,000 distinct CDR3 sequences, about 14% being singletons. Sequencing input: effector memory CD4+ T cells from blood. Subset here: effector memory, CD45RA- CD27-. The receptors here all came from a human donor in good health.

By frequency in the sample, this clonotype is medium-sized (0.01 to 0.1%). The chain joins TRBV28 to TRBJ2-7, with 7 positions matching TRBD2. Per the germline V gene, CDR1 is MDHEN and CDR2 is SYDVKM. V shed 3 bases and J 4 bases; nucleotides not matched to a gene: 9. The CDR3 covers 15 residues. CDR3 region: CASSFSGGSTYEQYF. The CDR3 DNA follows: TGTGCCAGCAGTTTCTCTGGCGGGAGTACGTACGAGCAGTACTTC. Full variable domain (outside the CDR3, taken from reference TRBV28 and TRBJ2-7): DVKVTQSSRYLVKRTGEKVFLECVQDMDHENMFWYRQDPGLGLRLIYFSYDVKMKEKGDIPEGYSVSREKKERFSLILESASTNQTSMYLCASSFSGGSTYEQYFGPGTRLTVT.

This clonotype appeared a single time. The J gene is TRBJ2-7, the V gene TRBV20-1; 9 bases are shared with TRBD2. Germline CDR1 is DFQATT and CDR2 is SNEGSKA (reference sequence). This CDR3 has 15 residues. The trim removed 6 bases at V and 1 base at J, leaving 10 bases unmatched. Written as DNA, the CDR3 is TGCAGTGCCATTAGCGGGGGAGCAGGTTCCTACGAGCAGTACTTC. It specifies CSAISGGAGSYEQYF.

In this sample, this clonotype turned up many times. The chain joins TRBV6-2 or TRBV6-3 to TRBJ2-7, with 8 bases that match TRBD2. CDR1 and CDR2 from the germline V gene are MNHEY and SVGEGT. Trimming at V came to 6 bases and at J to 9 bases, leaving 4 bases not matched to a gene. The CDR3 has 11 residues. Here the CDR3 DNA reads TGTGCCAGCAGCCAGACTAGCGCGCAGTACTTC. It specifies CASSQTSAQYF.

As for this clonotype: A read error may explain this, as a much larger clone is one base away. The J gene is TRBJ2-2, the V gene TRBV15, with 14 bases that match TRBD2. After removal of 3 bases from V and 3 bases from J, the junction contained 3 bases not matched to a gene. The CDR3 totals 17 residues. The germline V gene has CDR1 LNHNV and CDR2 YYDKDF (reference sequence). CDR3 coding DNA: TGTGCCACCAGCAGGGGACTAGCGGGAGACTACACCGGGGAGCTGTTTTTT. Its protein is CATSRGLAGDYTGELFF.